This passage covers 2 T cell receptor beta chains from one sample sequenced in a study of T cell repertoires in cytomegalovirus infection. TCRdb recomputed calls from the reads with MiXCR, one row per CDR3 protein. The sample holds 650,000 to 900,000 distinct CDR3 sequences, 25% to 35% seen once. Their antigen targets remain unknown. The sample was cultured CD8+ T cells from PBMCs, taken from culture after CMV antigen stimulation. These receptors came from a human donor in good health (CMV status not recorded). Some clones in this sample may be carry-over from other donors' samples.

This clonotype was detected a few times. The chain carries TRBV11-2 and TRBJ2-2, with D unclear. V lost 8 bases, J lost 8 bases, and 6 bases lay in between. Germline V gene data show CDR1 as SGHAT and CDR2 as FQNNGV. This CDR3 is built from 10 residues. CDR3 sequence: CASDRGELFF. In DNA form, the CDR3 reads TGTGCCAGCGACCGGGGGGAGCTGTTTTTT.

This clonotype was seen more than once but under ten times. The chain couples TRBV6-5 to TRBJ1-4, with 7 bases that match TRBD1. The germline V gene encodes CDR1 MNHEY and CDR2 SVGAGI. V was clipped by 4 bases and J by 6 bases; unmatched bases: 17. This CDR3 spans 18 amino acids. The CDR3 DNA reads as TGTGCCAGCAGTTCCCGTTCCGTCAGGGGGGTAGCGGATGAAAAACTGTTTTTT. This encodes CASSSRSVRGVADEKLFF.